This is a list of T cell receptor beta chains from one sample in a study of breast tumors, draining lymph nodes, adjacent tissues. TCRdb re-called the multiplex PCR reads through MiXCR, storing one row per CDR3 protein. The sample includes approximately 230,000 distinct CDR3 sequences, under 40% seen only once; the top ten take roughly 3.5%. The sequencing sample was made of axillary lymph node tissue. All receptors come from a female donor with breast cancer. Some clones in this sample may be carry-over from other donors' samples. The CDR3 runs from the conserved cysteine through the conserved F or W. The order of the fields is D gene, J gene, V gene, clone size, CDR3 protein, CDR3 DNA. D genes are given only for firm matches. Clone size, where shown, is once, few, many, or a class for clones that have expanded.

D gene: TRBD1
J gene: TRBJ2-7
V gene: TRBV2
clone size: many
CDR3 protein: CASWGQGTHEQYF
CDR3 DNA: TGTGCCAGCTGGGGACAGGGGACCCACGAGCAGTACTTC

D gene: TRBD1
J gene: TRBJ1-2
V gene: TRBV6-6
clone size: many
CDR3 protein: CASSSDRGSFGYTF
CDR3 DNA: TGTGCCAGCAGTTCGGACAGGGGAAGTTTTGGCTACACCTTC

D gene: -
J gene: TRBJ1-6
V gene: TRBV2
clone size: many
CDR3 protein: CASSLIRDNSPLHF
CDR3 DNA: TGTGCCAGCAGTTTAATCCGGGATAATTCACCCCTCCACTTT

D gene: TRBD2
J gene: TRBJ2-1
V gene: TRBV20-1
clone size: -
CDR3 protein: CSARLAGGLSSYNEQFF
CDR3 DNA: TGCAGTGCTAGACTAGCGGGAGGGCTGAGCTCCTACAATGAGCAGTTCTTC

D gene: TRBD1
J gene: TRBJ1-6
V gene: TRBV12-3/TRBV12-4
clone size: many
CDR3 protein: CASSLTGDYNSPLHF
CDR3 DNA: TGTGCCAGCAGTTTGACAGGGGATTATAATTCACCCCTCCACTTT

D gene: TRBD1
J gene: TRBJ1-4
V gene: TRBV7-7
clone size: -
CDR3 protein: CASSPGQGYEKLFF
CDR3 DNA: TGTGCTAGCTCGCCGGGACAGGGGTATGAAAAACTGTTTTTT

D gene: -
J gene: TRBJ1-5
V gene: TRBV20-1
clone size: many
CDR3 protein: CSVPGGANQPQHF
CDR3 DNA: TGCAGTGTTCCGGGGGGGGCAAATCAGCCCCAGCATTTT

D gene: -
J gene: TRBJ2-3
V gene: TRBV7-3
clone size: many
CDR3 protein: CASSRDWTTDTQYF
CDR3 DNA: TGTGCCAGCAGCCGGGACTGGACCACAGATACGCAGTATTTT

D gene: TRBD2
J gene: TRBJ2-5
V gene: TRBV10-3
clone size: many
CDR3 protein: CAISAGTSGRGGQETQYF
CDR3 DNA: TGTGCCATCAGTGCCGGGACTAGCGGGAGAGGTGGGCAAGAGACCCAGTACTTC

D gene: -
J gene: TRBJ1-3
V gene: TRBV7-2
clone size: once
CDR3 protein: CASSALVASGNTIYF
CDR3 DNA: TGTGCCAGCAGCGCTCTAGTGGCCTCTGGAAACACCATATATTTT

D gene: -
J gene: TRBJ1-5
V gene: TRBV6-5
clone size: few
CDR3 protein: CASSHGWADQPQHF
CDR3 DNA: TGTGCCAGCAGTCACGGGTGGGCAGATCAGCCCCAGCATTTT

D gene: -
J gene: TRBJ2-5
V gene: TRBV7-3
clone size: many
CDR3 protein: CASSSTGFQETQYF
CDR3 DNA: TGTGCCAGCAGCTCGACAGGATTCCAAGAGACCCAGTACTTC

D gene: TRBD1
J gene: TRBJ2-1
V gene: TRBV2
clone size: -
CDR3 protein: CASSVRTGDSSYNEQFF
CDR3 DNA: TGTGCCAGCAGTGTTCGGACAGGGGATAGCTCCTACAATGAGCAGTTCTTC

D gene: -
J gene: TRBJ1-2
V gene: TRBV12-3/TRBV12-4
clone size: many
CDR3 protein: CASSSGTEYGYTF
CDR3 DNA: TGTGCCAGCAGTTCAGGGACGGAATATGGCTACACCTTC

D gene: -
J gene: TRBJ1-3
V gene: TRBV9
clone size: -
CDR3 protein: CASSTQGYGYTIYF
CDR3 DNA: TGTGCCAGCAGCACACAGGGTTATGGCTACACCATATATTTT

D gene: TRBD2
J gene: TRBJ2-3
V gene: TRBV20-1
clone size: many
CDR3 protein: CSARDRGGAYTDTQYF
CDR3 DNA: TGCAGTGCTAGAGATCGGGGGGGGGCCTACACAGATACGCAGTATTTT

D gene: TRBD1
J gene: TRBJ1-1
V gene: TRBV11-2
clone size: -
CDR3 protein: CASSRTGQTEAFF
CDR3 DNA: TGTGCCAGCAGCAGGACAGGGCAAACTGAAGCTTTCTTT

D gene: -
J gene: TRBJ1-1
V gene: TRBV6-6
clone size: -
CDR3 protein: CASSPWGGLTEAFF
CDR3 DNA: TGTGCCAGCAGCCCTTGGGGAGGGCTCACTGAAGCTTTCTTT

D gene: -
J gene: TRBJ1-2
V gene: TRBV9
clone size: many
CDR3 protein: CASSVQGIANYGYTF
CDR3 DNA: TGTGCCAGCAGCGTACAGGGGATCGCTAACTATGGCTACACCTTC

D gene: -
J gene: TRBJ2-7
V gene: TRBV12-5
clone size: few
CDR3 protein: CASGLGDPSREQYF
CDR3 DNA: TGTGCTAGTGGTTTAGGGGACCCTTCTCGGGAGCAGTACTTC

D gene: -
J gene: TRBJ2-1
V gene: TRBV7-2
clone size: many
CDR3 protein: CASSPQWEQFF
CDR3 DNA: TGTGCCAGCAGCCCGCAGTGGGAGCAGTTCTTC

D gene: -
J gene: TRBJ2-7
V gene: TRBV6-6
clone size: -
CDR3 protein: CASSPGVYEQYF
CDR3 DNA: TGTGCCAGCAGCCCAGGCGTCTACGAGCAGTACTTC

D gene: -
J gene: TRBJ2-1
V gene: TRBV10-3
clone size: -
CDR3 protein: CAISPGAWEFF
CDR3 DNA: TGTGCCATCAGTCCAGGGGCTTGGGAGTTCTTC

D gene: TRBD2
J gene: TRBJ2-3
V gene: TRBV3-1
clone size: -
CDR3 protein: CASSQGTSLDTQYF
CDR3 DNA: TGTGCCAGCAGCCAGGGGACTAGCCTGGATACGCAGTATTTT

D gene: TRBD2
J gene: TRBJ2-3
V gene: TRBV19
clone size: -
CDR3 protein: CASSNWPIAGGPDTQYF
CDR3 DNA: TGTGCCAGTAGTAATTGGCCCATAGCGGGGGGTCCAGATACGCAGTATTTT

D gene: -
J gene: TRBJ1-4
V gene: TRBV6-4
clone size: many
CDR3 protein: CASSDSEGAQNEKLFF
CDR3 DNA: TGTGCCAGCAGTGACTCGGAGGGAGCTCAGAATGAAAAACTGTTTTTT

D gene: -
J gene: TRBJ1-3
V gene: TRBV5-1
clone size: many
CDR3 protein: CASSPGGRNSGNTIYF
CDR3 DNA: TGTGCCAGCAGTCCCGGCGGACGAAACTCTGGAAACACCATATATTTT

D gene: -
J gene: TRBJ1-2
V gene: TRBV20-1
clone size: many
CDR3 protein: CSAPWGENYGYTF
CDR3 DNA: TGCAGTGCCCCTTGGGGAGAGAACTATGGCTACACCTTC

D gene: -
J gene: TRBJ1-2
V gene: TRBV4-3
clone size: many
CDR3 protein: CASSQAVGVGGYTF
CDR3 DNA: TGCGCCAGCAGCCAAGCCGTGGGGGTTGGTGGCTACACCTTC

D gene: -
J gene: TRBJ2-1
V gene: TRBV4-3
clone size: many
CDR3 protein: CASSQSRSSYNEQFF
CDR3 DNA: TGCGCCAGCAGCCAGAGTAGAAGCTCCTACAATGAGCAGTTCTTC

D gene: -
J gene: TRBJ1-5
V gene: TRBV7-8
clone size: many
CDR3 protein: CASSLGALSNQPQHF
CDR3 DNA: TGTGCCAGCAGCTTAGGCGCGTTGAGCAATCAGCCCCAGCATTTT

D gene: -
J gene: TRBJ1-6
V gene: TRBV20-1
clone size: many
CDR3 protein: CSAREGSSYNSPLHF
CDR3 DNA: TGCAGTGCTAGAGAGGGGAGCTCCTATAATTCACCCCTCCACTTT

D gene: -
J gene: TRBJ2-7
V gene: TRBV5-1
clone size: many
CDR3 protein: CASSQEAHPSYEQYF
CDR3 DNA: TGCGCCAGCAGCCAGGAAGCACACCCCTCCTACGAGCAGTACTTC

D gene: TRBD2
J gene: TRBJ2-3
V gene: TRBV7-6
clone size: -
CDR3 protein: CASSLGGGFRDTQYF
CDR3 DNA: TGTGCCAGCAGCTTAGGCGGGGGGTTTAGAGATACGCAGTATTTT

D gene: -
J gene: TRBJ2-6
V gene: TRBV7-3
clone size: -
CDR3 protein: CASSSSGSGANVLTF
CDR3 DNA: TGTGCCAGCAGCTCTTCAGGGTCTGGGGCCAACGTCCTGACTTTC

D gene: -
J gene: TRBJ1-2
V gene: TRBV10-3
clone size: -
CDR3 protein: CAITERGGNSGGYTF
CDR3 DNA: TGTGCCATCACGGAGCGTGGGGGTAACAGCGGTGGCTACACCTTC

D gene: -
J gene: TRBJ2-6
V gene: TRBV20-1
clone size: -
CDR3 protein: CSASLGRAGANVLTF
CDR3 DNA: TGCAGTGCTAGTCTGGGCAGGGCCGGGGCCAACGTCCTGACTTTC

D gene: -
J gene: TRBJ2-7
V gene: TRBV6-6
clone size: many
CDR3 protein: CASRYRAEGNEQYF
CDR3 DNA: TGTGCCAGCAGGTATAGGGCGGAAGGCAACGAGCAGTACTTC

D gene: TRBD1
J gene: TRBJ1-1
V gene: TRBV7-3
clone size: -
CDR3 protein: CAGSPTGSNTEAFF
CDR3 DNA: TGTGCCGGCAGTCCGACAGGGTCGAACACTGAAGCTTTCTTT

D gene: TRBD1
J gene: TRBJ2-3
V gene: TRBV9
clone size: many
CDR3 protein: CASSEGDRPRDTQYF
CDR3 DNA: TGTGCCAGCAGCGAAGGGGACAGGCCACGGGATACGCAGTATTTT

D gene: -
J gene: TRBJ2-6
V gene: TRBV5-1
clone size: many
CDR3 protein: CASSFGSGANVLTF
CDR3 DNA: TGCGCCAGCAGCTTTGGGTCTGGGGCCAACGTCCTGACTTTC

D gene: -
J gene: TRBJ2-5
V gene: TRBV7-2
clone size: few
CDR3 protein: CASSLVGSRGGNQPQYF
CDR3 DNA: TGTGCCAGCAGCTTAGTTGGGTCCAGGGGAGGGAATCAGCCCCAGTACTTC

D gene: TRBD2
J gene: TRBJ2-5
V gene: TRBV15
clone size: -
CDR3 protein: CATRGLAGIYNETQYF
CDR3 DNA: TGTGCCACTCGCGGACTAGCGGGGATCTACAACGAGACCCAGTACTTC

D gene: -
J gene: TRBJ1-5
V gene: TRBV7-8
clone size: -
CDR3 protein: CASGRNNQPQHF
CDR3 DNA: TGTGCCAGCGGACGGAACAATCAGCCCCAGCATTTT

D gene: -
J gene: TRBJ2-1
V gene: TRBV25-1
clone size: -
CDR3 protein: CASSGLVRQFF
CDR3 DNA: TGTGCCAGCAGTGGACTAGTAAGACAGTTCTTC

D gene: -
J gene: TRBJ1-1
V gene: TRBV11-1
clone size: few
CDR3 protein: CASSLANRNRDPNTEAFF
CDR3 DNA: TGTGCCAGCAGCTTAGCTAACCGGAACAGGGACCCTAACACTGAAGCTTTCTTT

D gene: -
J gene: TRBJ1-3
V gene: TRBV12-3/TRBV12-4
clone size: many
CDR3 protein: CASSLGRNTIYF
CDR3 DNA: TGTGCCAGCAGTTTAGGGAGAAACACCATATATTTT

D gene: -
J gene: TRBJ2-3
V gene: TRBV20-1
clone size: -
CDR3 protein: CSADQGLSNEQYF
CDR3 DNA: TGCAGTGCTGACCAGGGGCTGAGTAATGAGCAGTATTTT

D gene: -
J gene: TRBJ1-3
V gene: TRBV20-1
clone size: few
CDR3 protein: CSARVRGLGLSGNTIYF
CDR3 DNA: TGCAGTGCTAGGGTTAGGGGACTAGGGCTCTCTGGAAACACCATATATTTT

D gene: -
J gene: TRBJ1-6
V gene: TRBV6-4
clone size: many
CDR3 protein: CASSATDSSPLHF
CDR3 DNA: TGTGCCAGCAGTGCGACAGACAGTTCACCCCTCCACTTT

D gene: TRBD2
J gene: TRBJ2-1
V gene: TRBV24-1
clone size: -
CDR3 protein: CATSDNGRGGHNEQFF
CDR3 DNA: TGTGCCACCAGTGACAACGGACGGGGGGGCCACAATGAGCAGTTCTTC

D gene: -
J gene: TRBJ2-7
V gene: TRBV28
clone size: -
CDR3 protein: CASSFLSWNYEQYF
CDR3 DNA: TGTGCCAGCAGTTTTCTAAGCTGGAACTACGAGCAGTACTTC